The rows below give T cell receptor beta chains drawn from one sample of a study of radiotherapy plus CTLA-4 blockade in lung cancer. Produced via immunoSEQ multiplex PCR; TCRdb's table is partial and in-frame only. This repertoire shows around 59,000 clones, about 70% found once; its top ten account for roughly 8.7%. This material consisted of peripheral blood, taken from a patient treated with radiotherapy plus ipilimumab. The receptors stem from a human donor with non-small cell lung cancer whose response to radiotherapy plus ipilimumab could not be evaluated. Both conserved end residues are part of each CDR3. The D gene is left open where the match is weak. The size field is filled for only some rows; it gives once, few, many or a size class.

CDR3aa: CAIQFYGTSYEQYF
CDR3nt: TGTGCCATCCAGTTCTACGGGACTTCCTACGAGCAGTACTTC
v_gene: TRBV6-1
j_gene: TRBJ2-7
abundance: .
d_gene: .

CDR3aa: CASSQVQDGNQPQHF
CDR3nt: TGCGCCAGCAGCCAAGTACAGGATGGCAATCAGCCCCAGCATTTT
v_gene: TRBV4-3
j_gene: TRBJ1-5
abundance: .
d_gene: .

CDR3aa: CASSSWTGRETQYF
CDR3nt: TGTGCCAGCAGCTCCTGGACAGGTCGAGAGACCCAGTACTTC
v_gene: TRBV5-8
j_gene: TRBJ2-5
abundance: .
d_gene: TRBD1

CDR3aa: CASSQGPGGEQYF
CDR3nt: TGTGCCAGCAGCCAAGGACCGGGAGGGGAGCAGTACTTC
v_gene: TRBV13
j_gene: TRBJ2-7
abundance: .
d_gene: TRBD2

CDR3aa: CANSFQGGSGNTIYF
CDR3nt: TGCGCCAACAGCTTCCAGGGTGGCTCTGGAAACACCATATATTTT
v_gene: TRBV5-1
j_gene: TRBJ1-3
abundance: once
d_gene: .

CDR3aa: CASEPGLAEQDTQYF
CDR3nt: TGTGCCAGCGAACCGGGACTAGCGGAGCAAGATACGCAGTATTTT
v_gene: TRBV2
j_gene: TRBJ2-3
abundance: few
d_gene: TRBD2

CDR3aa: CASSTTSTGEGYGYTF
CDR3nt: TGTGCCAGCAGCACGACATCGACAGGGGAAGGCTATGGCTACACCTTC
v_gene: TRBV27
j_gene: TRBJ1-2
abundance: .
d_gene: TRBD1

CDR3aa: CASSVTLSGRSGYTF
CDR3nt: TGTGCCAGCAGCGTAACGTTATCAGGGCGGTCTGGCTACACCTTC
v_gene: TRBV9
j_gene: TRBJ1-2
abundance: .
d_gene: .

CDR3aa: CASTSGVDTGELFF
CDR3nt: TGTGCCAGTACTAGCGGGGTCGACACCGGGGAGCTGTTTTTT
v_gene: TRBV2
j_gene: TRBJ2-2
abundance: .
d_gene: TRBD2

CDR3aa: CASSLVLANYGYTF
CDR3nt: TGTGCCAGCAGCTTAGTCCTAGCTAACTATGGCTACACCTTC
v_gene: TRBV7-9
j_gene: TRBJ1-2
abundance: .
d_gene: .

CDR3aa: CASSSWLAGVYNEQFF
CDR3nt: TGTGCCAGCAGCTCCTGGCTAGCGGGTGTGTACAATGAGCAGTTCTTC
v_gene: TRBV13
j_gene: TRBJ2-1
abundance: .
d_gene: TRBD2

CDR3aa: CASYTDSSYEQYF
CDR3nt: TGTGCCAGTTACACCGACAGTAGCTACGAGCAGTACTTC
v_gene: TRBV2
j_gene: TRBJ2-7
abundance: .
d_gene: .

CDR3aa: CASSYIGLAMQETQYF
CDR3nt: TGTGCCAGCAGTTACATCGGACTAGCGATGCAAGAGACCCAGTACTTC
v_gene: TRBV6-5
j_gene: TRBJ2-5
abundance: .
d_gene: TRBD2

CDR3aa: CAWSLAGGQEQFF
CDR3nt: TGTGCCTGGAGCTTAGCGGGGGGCCAGGAGCAGTTCTTC
v_gene: TRBV30
j_gene: TRBJ2-1
abundance: .
d_gene: TRBD2

CDR3aa: CATRGLEFTDTQYF
CDR3nt: TGTGCCACCCGGGGGTTGGAATTCACAGATACGCAGTATTTT
v_gene: TRBV6-5
j_gene: TRBJ2-3
abundance: .
d_gene: .

CDR3aa: CSASPEKTQYF
CDR3nt: TGCAGTGCTAGTCCCGAGAAGACCCAGTACTTC
v_gene: TRBV20-1
j_gene: TRBJ2-5
abundance: .
d_gene: .

CDR3aa: CASSRFVLGQTTEAFF
CDR3nt: TGTGCCAGCAGCCGCTTTGTGTTAGGACAGACCACTGAAGCTTTCTTT
v_gene: TRBV14
j_gene: TRBJ1-1
abundance: few
d_gene: .

CDR3aa: CASSLEVGNSEAFF
CDR3nt: TGTGCCAGCAGCCTCGAGGTCGGCAATTCTGAAGCTTTCTTT
v_gene: TRBV7-2
j_gene: TRBJ1-1
abundance: .
d_gene: .

CDR3aa: CASSLLGAGDTQYF
CDR3nt: TGTGCCAGCAGCTTATTGGGGGCAGGGGATACGCAGTATTTT
v_gene: TRBV7-3
j_gene: TRBJ2-3
abundance: .
d_gene: .

CDR3aa: CASSNAGRGNTEAFF
CDR3nt: TGTGCCAGTAGTAACGCAGGGCGGGGTAACACTGAAGCTTTCTTT
v_gene: TRBV19
j_gene: TRBJ1-1
abundance: .
d_gene: .

CDR3aa: CASSPQSRLAGVRDTQYF
CDR3nt: TGTGCCAGCAGCCCCCAGTCTAGGCTAGCGGGAGTAAGGGATACGCAGTATTTT
v_gene: TRBV7-9
j_gene: TRBJ2-3
abundance: .
d_gene: TRBD2

CDR3aa: CASSAGRDYGYTF
CDR3nt: TGTGCCAGCAGTGCCGGACGGGATTATGGCTACACCTTC
v_gene: TRBV6-5
j_gene: TRBJ1-2
abundance: .
d_gene: .

CDR3aa: CASTPLRDRGRNEAFF
CDR3nt: TGTGCCAGTACCCCCCTCCGGGACAGGGGGCGAAATGAAGCTTTCTTT
v_gene: TRBV19
j_gene: TRBJ1-1
abundance: .
d_gene: TRBD1

CDR3aa: CSVLADYFGYEQYF
CDR3nt: TGCAGCGTACTAGCGGACTACTTCGGGTACGAGCAGTACTTC
v_gene: TRBV29-1
j_gene: TRBJ2-7
abundance: .
d_gene: TRBD2

CDR3aa: CASSEDRGRRVYEQYF
CDR3nt: TGTGCCAGCAGCGAAGACAGGGGGCGAAGGGTTTACGAGCAGTACTTC
v_gene: TRBV11-1
j_gene: TRBJ2-7
abundance: few
d_gene: TRBD1

CDR3aa: CASSEFGGRGSYEQYF
CDR3nt: TGCGCCAGCAGTGAGTTCGGAGGCAGAGGCTCCTACGAGCAGTACTTC
v_gene: TRBV10-1
j_gene: TRBJ2-7
abundance: .
d_gene: .

CDR3aa: CAWTRSPGANYGYTF
CDR3nt: TGTGCCTGGACCCGTTCTCCAGGGGCTAACTATGGCTACACCTTC
v_gene: TRBV30
j_gene: TRBJ1-2
abundance: .
d_gene: .

CDR3aa: CASSSSLWGGMREQYF
CDR3nt: TGTGCCAGCAGCTCCTCCCTCTGGGGGGGAATGCGCGAGCAGTACTTC
v_gene: TRBV11-1
j_gene: TRBJ2-7
abundance: .
d_gene: TRBD2

CDR3aa: CASSFLPDTPNTEAFF
CDR3nt: TGTGCCAGCAGCTTCTTACCGGACACCCCGAACACTGAAGCTTTCTTT
v_gene: TRBV7-6
j_gene: TRBJ1-1
abundance: .
d_gene: .

CDR3aa: CAWSTRWANNEQFF
CDR3nt: TGTGCCTGGAGTACTAGGTGGGCCAACAATGAGCAGTTCTTC
v_gene: TRBV30
j_gene: TRBJ2-1
abundance: few
d_gene: .

CDR3aa: CASHPEDRGLYEQYF
CDR3nt: TGTGCCAGCCACCCGGAGGACAGGGGATTGTACGAGCAGTACTTC
v_gene: TRBV5-6
j_gene: TRBJ2-7
abundance: .
d_gene: TRBD1

CDR3aa: CASSPPRTGGYEQYF
CDR3nt: TGTGCCAGCTCACCACCGAGGACAGGGGGCTACGAGCAGTACTTC
v_gene: TRBV18
j_gene: TRBJ2-7
abundance: .
d_gene: TRBD1

CDR3aa: CASSFRDRGEQYF
CDR3nt: TGTGCCAGCAGTTTCCGGGACAGGGGTGAGCAGTACTTC
v_gene: TRBV27
j_gene: TRBJ2-7
abundance: .
d_gene: TRBD1

CDR3aa: CAWSGRTRRHYGYTF
CDR3nt: TGTGCCTGGAGTGGCCGGACACGGCGGCACTATGGCTACACCTTC
v_gene: TRBV30
j_gene: TRBJ1-2
abundance: .
d_gene: .

CDR3aa: CASRAHTGELFF
CDR3nt: TGTGCCAGCAGGGCCCACACCGGGGAGCTGTTTTTT
v_gene: TRBV4-2
j_gene: TRBJ2-2
abundance: .
d_gene: .

CDR3aa: CASSLEDISSTDTQYF
CDR3nt: TGCGCCAGCAGCTTGGAGGACATTTCTAGCACAGATACGCAGTATTTT
v_gene: TRBV5-1
j_gene: TRBJ2-3
abundance: .
d_gene: .

CDR3aa: CASSLGTVHGNTIYF
CDR3nt: TGCGCCAGCAGCTTGGGCACAGTTCATGGAAACACCATATATTTT
v_gene: TRBV5-1
j_gene: TRBJ1-3
abundance: .
d_gene: .

CDR3aa: CASSSLDRVSGELFF
CDR3nt: TGTGCCAGCAGCTCTTTAGACAGGGTCAGCGGGGAGCTGTTTTTT
v_gene: TRBV9
j_gene: TRBJ2-2
abundance: .
d_gene: TRBD1

CDR3aa: CASSPGGQGAKETQYF
CDR3nt: TGCGCCAGCAGCCCCGGAGGACAGGGAGCAAAAGAGACCCAGTACTTC
v_gene: TRBV5-1
j_gene: TRBJ2-5
abundance: few
d_gene: TRBD1

CDR3aa: CASSLVAGTAMDTEAFF
CDR3nt: TGCGCCAGCAGCTTGGTAGCCGGGACAGCCATGGACACTGAAGCTTTCTTT
v_gene: TRBV5-1
j_gene: TRBJ1-1
abundance: .
d_gene: TRBD1

CDR3aa: CASSYGTVTDTQYF
CDR3nt: TGTGCCAGCAGTTACGGGACAGTAACAGATACGCAGTATTTT
v_gene: TRBV6-5
j_gene: TRBJ2-3
abundance: .
d_gene: TRBD1

CDR3aa: CASSTRTLINYGYTF
CDR3nt: TGTGCCAGTAGTACTCGGACATTAATTAACTATGGCTACACCTTC
v_gene: TRBV19
j_gene: TRBJ1-2
abundance: once
d_gene: .

CDR3aa: CASSQAAGGLNEQFF
CDR3nt: TGCGCCAGCAGCCAAGCGGCGGGGGGGCTTAATGAGCAGTTCTTC
v_gene: TRBV4-1
j_gene: TRBJ2-1
abundance: few
d_gene: TRBD2

CDR3aa: CASSQGVTEAFF
CDR3nt: TGCGCCAGCAGCCAAGGAGTCACTGAAGCTTTCTTT
v_gene: TRBV4-3
j_gene: TRBJ1-1
abundance: few
d_gene: .

CDR3aa: CAWAGGAYEQYF
CDR3nt: TGTGCCTGGGCGGGGGGGGCCTACGAGCAGTACTTC
v_gene: TRBV30
j_gene: TRBJ2-7
abundance: .
d_gene: TRBD2

CDR3aa: CASSDLTGATEAFF
CDR3nt: TGTGCCAGCAGTGACTTAACAGGGGCCACTGAAGCTTTCTTT
v_gene: TRBV6-5
j_gene: TRBJ1-1
abundance: .
d_gene: TRBD1

CDR3aa: CASSPEQGAGNTIYF
CDR3nt: TGTGCCAGCAGCCCCGAGCAGGGTGCTGGAAACACCATATATTTT
v_gene: TRBV4-2
j_gene: TRBJ1-3
abundance: .
d_gene: .

CDR3aa: CASTRQGSLQPQHF
CDR3nt: TGTGCCAGTACTCGACAGGGGTCGCTTCAGCCCCAGCATTTT
v_gene: TRBV19
j_gene: TRBJ1-5
abundance: once
d_gene: TRBD1

CDR3aa: CASSQTTGSTEETQYF
CDR3nt: TGCGCCAGCAGTCAAACGACAGGGAGCACGGAAGAGACCCAGTACTTC
v_gene: TRBV5-1
j_gene: TRBJ2-5
abundance: .
d_gene: TRBD1

CDR3aa: CASSQDRGTNYGYTF
CDR3nt: TGCGCCAGCAGCCAGGACAGGGGGACTAACTATGGCTACACCTTC
v_gene: TRBV4-3
j_gene: TRBJ1-2
abundance: .
d_gene: TRBD1

CDR3aa: CASSLDRTNTEAFF
CDR3nt: TGCGCCAGCAGCTTGGACAGGACGAACACTGAAGCTTTCTTT
v_gene: TRBV5-1
j_gene: TRBJ1-1
abundance: once
d_gene: .

CDR3aa: CASSLDSTNYGYTF
CDR3nt: TGTGCCAGCAGCTTGGACAGCACTAACTATGGCTACACCTTC
v_gene: TRBV5-6
j_gene: TRBJ1-2
abundance: .
d_gene: .

CDR3aa: CASSVDIGEGWDTEAFF
CDR3nt: TGTGCCAGCAGCGTAGATATCGGGGAGGGTTGGGACACTGAAGCTTTCTTT
v_gene: TRBV9
j_gene: TRBJ1-1
abundance: .
d_gene: .

CDR3aa: CASSEAGGIDTQYF
CDR3nt: TGCGCCAGCAGTGAGGCAGGGGGCATTGATACGCAGTATTTT
v_gene: TRBV10-1
j_gene: TRBJ2-3
abundance: few
d_gene: TRBD1

CDR3aa: CASSSTSGVETQYF
CDR3nt: TGCGCCAGCAGCTCGACCTCGGGTGTGGAGACCCAGTACTTC
v_gene: TRBV5-1
j_gene: TRBJ2-5
abundance: .
d_gene: .

CDR3aa: CASSYGTSDWDETQYF
CDR3nt: TGTGCCAGCAGTTATGGGACTAGCGATTGGGATGAGACCCAGTACTTC
v_gene: TRBV6-5
j_gene: TRBJ2-5
abundance: .
d_gene: TRBD2

CDR3aa: CASGTEPNTEAFF
CDR3nt: TGTGCTAGTGGTACCGAGCCGAACACTGAAGCTTTCTTT
v_gene: TRBV12-5
j_gene: TRBJ1-1
abundance: once
d_gene: .

CDR3aa: CASSLDRGYEQYF
CDR3nt: TGTGCCAGCAGCTTAGACAGGGGTTACGAGCAGTACTTC
v_gene: TRBV7-3
j_gene: TRBJ2-7
abundance: .
d_gene: TRBD1

CDR3aa: CASSVEGRGAGELFF
CDR3nt: TGTGCCAGCAGCGTAGAAGGGAGGGGCGCCGGGGAGCTGTTTTTT
v_gene: TRBV9
j_gene: TRBJ2-2
abundance: .
d_gene: TRBD2

CDR3aa: CASSSRGRSYEQYF
CDR3nt: TGTGCCAGCAGCTCCAGGGGTCGCTCCTACGAGCAGTACTTC
v_gene: TRBV5-4
j_gene: TRBJ2-7
abundance: .
d_gene: .